The source of this T cell receptor beta chain is a study of vaccination effects on CD4 cells after COVID-19. In the study overall: Two doses of BNT162b2 or mRNA-1273 vaccine were administered to participants.

Note on this clone: Its antigen is as yet unknown.

Before any sequencing was done, the ViraFEST assay used viral peptide pools to expand antigen-specific CD4+ T cells. Subsequent to 10 days of culture, CD4+ T cells were isolated. Testing of the vaccine recipients showed negative nucleocapsid antibodies and no prior SARS-CoV-2 infection. Assay: immunoSEQ multiplex PCR; the TCRdb copy retains only in-frame clones and omits some. This table has about 55,000 clones, about two thirds appearing once. This sample comprised CD4+ T cells from PBMCs cultured with SARS-CoV-2 spike peptides, obtained before COVID-19 vaccination. The receptor's source is a human donor who received a COVID-19 vaccine.

The CDR3 loop is CASSLGRGGKGSPLHF. As DNA, the CDR3 is TGTGCCAGCAGCTTGGGGAGAGGGGGCAAAGGTTCACCCCTCCACTTT. The chain uses TRBV5-5 and TRBJ1-6, with 7 bases aligning to TRBD1. Germline loops: CDR1 SGHKS, CDR2 YYEKEE (reference sequence). The J segment lost 9 bases and the V segment lost 0 bases, leaving 9 bases of the junction unmatched. CDR3 size: 16 residues.